The clone carrying this T cell receptor beta chain came up many times. Its antigen remains unknown. This CDR3 region has 13 residues. Trimming removed 2 bases from V and 6 bases from J, with 9 bases in between. The germline CDR1 and CDR2 sequences are SGHTA and FQGNSA. RNA transcripts gave rise to amplified TCR beta CDR3 regions. With the HTBI primer set, the TCR CDR3 went through a first round of RT-PCR. TCRdb processed the multiplex PCR reads anew with MiXCR; each CDR3 protein has one entry. In the table there are fewer than 850,000 distinct CDR3 sequences, 15% to 20% of which are singletons. Researchers defined stable Graves' hyperthyroidism as no ophthalmopathy progression within 18 months. Criteria for exclusion of patients were uncontrolled infection, other autoimmune disease, pregnancy or lactation. The record originates from a study of T cells in Graves' hyperthyroidism and ophthalmopathy. Findings of the study overall: Blood held most thyroid clonotypes expanded above 0.001 frequency.

The sample comprised blood. The chain uses TRBV7-2 and TRBJ2-3; D uncertain. This sequence originates from a man aged 50-59 years with Graves' hyperthyroidism. In DNA form, the CDR3 reads TGTGCCAGCAGCTTATTGTCCGGGGATACGCAGTATTTT. It specifies CASSLLSGDTQYF.